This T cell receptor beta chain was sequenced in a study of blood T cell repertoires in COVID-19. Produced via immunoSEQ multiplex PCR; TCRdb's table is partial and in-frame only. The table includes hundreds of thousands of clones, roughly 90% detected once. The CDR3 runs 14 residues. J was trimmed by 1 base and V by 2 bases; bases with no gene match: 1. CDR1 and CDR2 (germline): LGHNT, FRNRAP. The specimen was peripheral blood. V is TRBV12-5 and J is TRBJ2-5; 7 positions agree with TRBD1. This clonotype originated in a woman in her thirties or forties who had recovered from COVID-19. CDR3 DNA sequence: TGTGCTAGTGGTTTGACAGGGGCCCAAGAGACCCAGTACTTC. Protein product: CASGLTGAQETQYF.